This T cell receptor (beta chain) was sequenced during a study of identical twins. This clonotype has a count of ten or more. Germline CDR1 and CDR2: SGHTA and FQGNSA. The CDR3 spans 15 residues. V lost 3 bases and J lost 4; bases outside the gene matches: 7. Donors were all healthy Caucasians. TCRdb reanalysed the 5' RACE reads using MiXCR and keeps one entry per CDR3 protein. Among 200,000 to 250,000 distinct CDR3 sequences listed, 9.5% to 15% were seen once. The same data also went into a second study, on yellow fever vaccine responses in identical twins.

This TCR was sampled from a woman between 18 and 30 years old in good health. The J gene is TRBJ2-7, the V gene TRBV7-2; the match to TRBD2 covers 9 bases. The material sequenced was memory (CD45RO+) T cells sorted from blood. The CDR3 DNA reads TGTGCCAGCAGCTTGAGAGCGGGGGGAATGTACGAGCAGTACTTC. This gives the protein CASSLRAGGMYEQYF. Full variable domain (missing parts from reference TRBV7-2 and TRBJ2-7): GAGVSQSPSNKVTEKGKDVELRCDPISGHTALYWYRQSLGQGLEFLIYFQGNSAPDKSGLPSDRFSAERTGGSVSTLTIQRTQQEDSAVYLCASSLRAGGMYEQYFGPGTRLTVT.